Described below is a single TCR beta chain sequence and its context. A much larger clone sits a single nucleotide away, making a read error possible. Trimming took off 9 bases at V and 7 bases at J, with 19 bases between the two ends. The CDR3 consists of 13 residues. Germline CDR1 reads LNHNV; CDR2 reads YYDKDF (reference sequence). This entry belongs to a study of read filtering for tumor transcriptome and immune sequencing. This library used roughly 400 ng RNA and molecular barcoded adaptors spanning alpha/delta and beta/gamma chains. TCRdb reprocessed the reads via MiXCR and lists one record per CDR3 protein. Of approximately 93,000 distinct CDR3 sequences detected, around a fifth appear once; the ten largest clones hold about 10%.

Specimen: a population of CD138-negative cells sorted from bone marrow. The rearrangement links TRBV15 to TRBJ2-7; TRBD2 is a possible D gene (6 bases). The TCR was taken from a donor at least 40 years old with multiple myeloma. Here the CDR3 reads CATARNFAGEQYF. The CDR3 DNA is TGTGCCACGGCGCGGAACTTCGCGGGAGAGCAGTACTTC.